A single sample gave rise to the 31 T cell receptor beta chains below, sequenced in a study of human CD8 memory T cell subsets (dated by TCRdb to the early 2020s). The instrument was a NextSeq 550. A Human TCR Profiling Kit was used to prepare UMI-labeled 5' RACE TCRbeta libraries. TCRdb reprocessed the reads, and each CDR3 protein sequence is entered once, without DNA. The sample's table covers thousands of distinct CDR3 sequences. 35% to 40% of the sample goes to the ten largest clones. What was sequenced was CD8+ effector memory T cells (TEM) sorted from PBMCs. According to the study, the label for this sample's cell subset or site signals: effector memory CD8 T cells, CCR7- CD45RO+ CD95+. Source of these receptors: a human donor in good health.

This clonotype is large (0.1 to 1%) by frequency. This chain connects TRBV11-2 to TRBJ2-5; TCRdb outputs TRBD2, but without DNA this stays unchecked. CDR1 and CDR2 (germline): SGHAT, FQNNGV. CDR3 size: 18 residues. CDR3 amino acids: CASSLLTRAGRYQETQYF.

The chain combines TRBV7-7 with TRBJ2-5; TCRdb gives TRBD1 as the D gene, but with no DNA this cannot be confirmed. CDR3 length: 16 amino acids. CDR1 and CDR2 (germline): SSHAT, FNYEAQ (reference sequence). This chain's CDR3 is CASSQTGIPPQETQYF.

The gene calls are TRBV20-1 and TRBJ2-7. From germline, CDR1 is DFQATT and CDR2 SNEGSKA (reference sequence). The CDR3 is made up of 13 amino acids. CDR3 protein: CSAHDMGSYEQYF.

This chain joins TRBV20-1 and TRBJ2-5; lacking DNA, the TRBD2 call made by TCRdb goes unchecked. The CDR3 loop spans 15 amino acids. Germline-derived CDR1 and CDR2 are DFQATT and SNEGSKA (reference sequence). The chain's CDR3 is CSATGLLFDQETQYF.

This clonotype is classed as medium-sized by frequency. The CDR3 reads CASGDSSYNSPLHF. J is TRBJ1-6 and V is TRBV4-1. The CDR3 consists of 14 residues. The germline V gene has CDR1 MGHRA and CDR2 YSYEKL.

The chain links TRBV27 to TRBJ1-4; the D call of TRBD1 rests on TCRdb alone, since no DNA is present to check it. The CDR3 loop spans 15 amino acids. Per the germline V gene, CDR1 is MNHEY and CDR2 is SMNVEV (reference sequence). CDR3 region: CASSSIQGRVEKLFF.

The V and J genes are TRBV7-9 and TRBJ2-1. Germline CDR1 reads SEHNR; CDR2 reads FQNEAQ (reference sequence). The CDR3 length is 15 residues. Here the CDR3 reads CASSLPQSSYNEQFF.

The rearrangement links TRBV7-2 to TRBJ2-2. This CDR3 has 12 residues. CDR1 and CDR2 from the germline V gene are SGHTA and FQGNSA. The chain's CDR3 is CASSSTRGELFF.

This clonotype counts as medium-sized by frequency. CDR3: CASSQQNTGANVLTF. This chain links TRBV4-3 with TRBJ2-6. There are 15 residues in the CDR3. Per the germline V gene, CDR1 is LGHNA and CDR2 is YSLEER.

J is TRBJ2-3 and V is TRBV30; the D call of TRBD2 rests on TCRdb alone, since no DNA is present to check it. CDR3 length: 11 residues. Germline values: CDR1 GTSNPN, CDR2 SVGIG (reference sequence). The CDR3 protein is CAWIRAEGQYF.

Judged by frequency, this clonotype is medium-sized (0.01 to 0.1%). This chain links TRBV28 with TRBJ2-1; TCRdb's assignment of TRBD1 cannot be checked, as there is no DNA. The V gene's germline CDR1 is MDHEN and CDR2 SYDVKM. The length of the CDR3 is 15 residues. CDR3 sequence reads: CASSVDRGPYNEQFF.

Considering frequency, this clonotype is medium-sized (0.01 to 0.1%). The CDR3 spells CASRDGDSSNSPLHF. The chain combines TRBV28 with TRBJ1-6. This CDR3 is built from 15 residues. Germline V CDR1 and CDR2: MDHEN, SYDVKM. The complete variable domain, with remaining parts taken from reference TRBV28 and TRBJ1-6, reads DVKVTQSSRYLVKRTGEKVFLECVQDMDHENMFWYRQDPGLGLRLIYFSYDVKMKEKGDIPEGYSVSREKKERFSLILESASTNQTSMYLCASRDGDSSNSPLHFGNGTRLTVT.

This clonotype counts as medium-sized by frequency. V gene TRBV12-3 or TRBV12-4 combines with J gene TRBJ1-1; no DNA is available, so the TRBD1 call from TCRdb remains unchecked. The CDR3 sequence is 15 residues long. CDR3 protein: CASSPRDRTNTEAFF.

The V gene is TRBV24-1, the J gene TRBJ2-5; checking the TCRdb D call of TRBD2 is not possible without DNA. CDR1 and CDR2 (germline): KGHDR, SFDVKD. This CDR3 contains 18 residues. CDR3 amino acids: CATSSAPAGGVKQETQYF.

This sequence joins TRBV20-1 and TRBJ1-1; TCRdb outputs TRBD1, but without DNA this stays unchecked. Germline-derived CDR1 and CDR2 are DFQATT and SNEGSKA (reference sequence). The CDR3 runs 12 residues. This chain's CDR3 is CSAQQGDTEAFF.

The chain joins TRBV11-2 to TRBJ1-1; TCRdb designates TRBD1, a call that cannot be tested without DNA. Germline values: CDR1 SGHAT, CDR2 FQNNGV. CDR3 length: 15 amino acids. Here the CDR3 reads CASSPPGAVNTEAFF.

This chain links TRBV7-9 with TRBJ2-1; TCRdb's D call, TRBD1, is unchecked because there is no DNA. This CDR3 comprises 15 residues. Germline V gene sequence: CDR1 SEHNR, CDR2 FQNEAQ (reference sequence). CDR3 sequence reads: CASSLVPRAVDEQFF.

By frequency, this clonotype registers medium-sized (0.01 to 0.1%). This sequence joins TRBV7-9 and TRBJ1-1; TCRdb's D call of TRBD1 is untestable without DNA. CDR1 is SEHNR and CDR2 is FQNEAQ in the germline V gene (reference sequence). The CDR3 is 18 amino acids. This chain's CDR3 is CASSYLRRDRAMNTEAFF.

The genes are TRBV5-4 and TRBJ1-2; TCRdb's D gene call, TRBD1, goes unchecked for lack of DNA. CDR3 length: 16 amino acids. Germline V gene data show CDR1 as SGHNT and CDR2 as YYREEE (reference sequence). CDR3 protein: CASSRETGGEVYGYTF. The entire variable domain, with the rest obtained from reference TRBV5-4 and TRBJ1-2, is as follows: ETGVTQSPTHLIKTRGQQVTLRCSSQSGHNTVSWYQQALGQGPQFIFQYYREEENGRGNFPPRFSGLQFPNYSSELNVNALELDDSALYLCASSRETGGEVYGYTFGSGTRLTVV.

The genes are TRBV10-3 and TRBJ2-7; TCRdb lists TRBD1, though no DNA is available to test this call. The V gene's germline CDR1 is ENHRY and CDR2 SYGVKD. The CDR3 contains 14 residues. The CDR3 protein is CAISPRDREYEQYF.

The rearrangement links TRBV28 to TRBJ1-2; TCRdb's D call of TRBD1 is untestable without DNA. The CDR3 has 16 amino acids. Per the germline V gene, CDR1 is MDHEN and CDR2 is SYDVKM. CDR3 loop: CASSRQLTGRNYGYTF.

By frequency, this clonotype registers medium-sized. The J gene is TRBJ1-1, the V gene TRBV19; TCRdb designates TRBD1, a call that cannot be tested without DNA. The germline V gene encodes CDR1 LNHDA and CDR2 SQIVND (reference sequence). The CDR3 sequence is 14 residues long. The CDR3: CASSDPVMGTEAFF.

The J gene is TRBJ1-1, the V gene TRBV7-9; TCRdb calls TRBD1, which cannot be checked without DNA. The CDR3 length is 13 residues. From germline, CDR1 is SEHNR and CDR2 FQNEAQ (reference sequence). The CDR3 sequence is CASTLDGGTEAFF. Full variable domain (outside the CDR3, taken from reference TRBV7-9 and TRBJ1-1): DTGVSQNPRHKITKRGQNVTFRCDPISEHNRLYWYRQTLGQGPEFLTYFQNEAQLEKSRLLSDRFSAERPKGSFSTLEIQRTEQGDSAMYLCASTLDGGTEAFFGQGTRLTVV.

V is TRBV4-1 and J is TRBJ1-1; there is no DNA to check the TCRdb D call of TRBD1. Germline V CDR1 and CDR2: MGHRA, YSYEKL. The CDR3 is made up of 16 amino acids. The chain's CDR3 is CASSQDSEGKNTEAFF.

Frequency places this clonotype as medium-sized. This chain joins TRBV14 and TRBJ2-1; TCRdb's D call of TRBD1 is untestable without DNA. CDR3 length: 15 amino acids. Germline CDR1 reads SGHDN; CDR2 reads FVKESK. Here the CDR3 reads CASSQETGTYNEQFF.

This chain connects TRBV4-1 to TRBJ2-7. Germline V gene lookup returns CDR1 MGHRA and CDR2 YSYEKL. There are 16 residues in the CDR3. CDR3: CASSLGVQRSSYEQYF.

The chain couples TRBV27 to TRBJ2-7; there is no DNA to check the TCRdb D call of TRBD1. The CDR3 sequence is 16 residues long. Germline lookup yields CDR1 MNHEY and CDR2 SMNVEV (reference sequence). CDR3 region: CASSPSTGVKPYEQYF.

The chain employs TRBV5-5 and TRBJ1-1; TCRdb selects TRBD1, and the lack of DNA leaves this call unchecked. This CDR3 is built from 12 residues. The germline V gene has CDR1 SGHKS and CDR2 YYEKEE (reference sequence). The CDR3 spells CASSFVRGEAFF.

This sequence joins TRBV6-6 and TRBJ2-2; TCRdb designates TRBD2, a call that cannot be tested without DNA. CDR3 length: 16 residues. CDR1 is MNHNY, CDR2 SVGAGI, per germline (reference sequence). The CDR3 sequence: CASSYLLAGNTGELFF.

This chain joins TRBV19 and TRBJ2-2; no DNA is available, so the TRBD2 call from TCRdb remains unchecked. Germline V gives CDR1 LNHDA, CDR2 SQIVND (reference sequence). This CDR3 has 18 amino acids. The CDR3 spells CASSILAHTFANTGELFF. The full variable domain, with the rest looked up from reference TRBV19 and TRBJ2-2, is DGGITQSPKYLFRKEGQNVTLSCEQNLNHDAMYWYRQDPGQGLRLIYYSQIVNDFQKGDIAEGYSVSREKKESFPLTVTSAQKNPTAFYLCASSILAHTFANTGELFFGEGSRLTVL.

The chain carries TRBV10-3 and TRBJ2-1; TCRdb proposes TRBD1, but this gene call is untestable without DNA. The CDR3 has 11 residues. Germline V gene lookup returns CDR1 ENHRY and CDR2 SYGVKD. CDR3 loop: CAIKGGYEQFF.